Detailed here is one TCR beta chain. Its antigen is undetermined. This specimen comes from a study of shared clonotypes between healthy human individuals. Study-wide points: The genetic and exposure-history diversity represented was limited by few donors.

Assay used: immunoSEQ multiplex PCR; TCRdb lists only in-frame clones, some missing. The repertoire holds hundreds of thousands of clones, with approximately 97% as singletons. The sequenced sample consisted of naive CD4+ T cells sorted from blood. Subset defined: CD45RA+ positively selected. This sequence originates from a woman aged 25 to 39 in good health.

The CDR3 region is CASRGLKNTEAFF. For the CDR3, the DNA is TGTGCCAGTAGGGGTCTGAAGAACACTGAAGCTTTCTTT. The chain combines TRBV19 with TRBJ1-1; D gene unclear. Trimming shortened V by 6 bases and J by 1 base, and 9 bases separated the two germline ends. The CDR3 runs to 13 residues. Germline V CDR1 and CDR2: LNHDA, SQIVND (reference sequence).